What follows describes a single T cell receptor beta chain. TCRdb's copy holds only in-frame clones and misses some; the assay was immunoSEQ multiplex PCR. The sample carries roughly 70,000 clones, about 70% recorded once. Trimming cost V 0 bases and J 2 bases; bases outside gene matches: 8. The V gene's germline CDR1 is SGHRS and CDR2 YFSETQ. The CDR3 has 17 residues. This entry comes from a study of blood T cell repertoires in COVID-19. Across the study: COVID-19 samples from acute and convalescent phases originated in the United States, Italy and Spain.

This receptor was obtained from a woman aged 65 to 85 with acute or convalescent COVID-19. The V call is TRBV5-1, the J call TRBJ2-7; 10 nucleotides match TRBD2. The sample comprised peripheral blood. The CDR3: CASSLGVSGRTTYEQYF. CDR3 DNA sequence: TGCGCCAGCAGCTTGGGAGTTAGCGGGAGGACGACCTACGAGCAGTACTTC.